This TCR beta chain was identified during a study of cytomegalovirus exposure and HLA in healthy donors. Per the germline V gene, CDR1 is SGHTA and CDR2 is FQGNSA. This CDR3 comprises 13 residues. The V end lost 5 bases, the J end lost 2 bases, and 9 bases lay between the germline ends. Primers included in the PCR were 60 Vbeta and 13 Jbeta primers. The data were produced by immunoSEQ multiplex PCR, yet TCRdb's version contains in-frame clones alone and is incomplete. The sample includes 100,000 to 150,000 clones, roughly 74% of them seen just once. General observations from the study: The authors assumed roughly uniform sequencing depth across donors for presence/absence analyses.

The sample holds a few counts of this clone. The antigen remains undetermined. The same CDR3 arises from other DNA sequences in this sample as well. The sample taken for sequencing was PBMCs. The rearrangement joins TRBV7-2 to TRBJ2-5, with D unresolved. This TCR derives from a woman between 45 and 60 years old in good health and CMV-seropositive. CDR3 coding DNA: TGTGCCAGCAGCACGAACATACAAGAGACCCAGTACTTC. Translated, it gives CASSTNIQETQYF.